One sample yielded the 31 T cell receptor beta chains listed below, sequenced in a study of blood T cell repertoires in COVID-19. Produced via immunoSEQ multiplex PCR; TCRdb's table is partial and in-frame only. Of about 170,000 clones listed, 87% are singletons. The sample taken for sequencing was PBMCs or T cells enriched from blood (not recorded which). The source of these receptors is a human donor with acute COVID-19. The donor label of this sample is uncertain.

The CDR3 region is CASSRLLFSGQDEQYF. In DNA, the CDR3 is TGTGCCAGCTCACGCCTTTTATTTAGTGGACAGGACGAGCAGTACTTC. This chain links TRBV18 with TRBJ2-7, with 7 bases matching TRBD1. The V segment lost 4 bases and the J segment 5 bases; nucleotides outside the gene matches: 14. Germline CDR1 reads KGHSH; CDR2 reads LQKENI. The CDR3 length is 16 residues.

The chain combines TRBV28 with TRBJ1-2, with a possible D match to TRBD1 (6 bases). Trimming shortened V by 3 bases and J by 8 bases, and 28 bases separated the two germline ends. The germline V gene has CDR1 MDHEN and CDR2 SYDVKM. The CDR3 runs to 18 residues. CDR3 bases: TGTGCCAGCAGTTTTGAGGGAGAGTTGGCCGACAGGAAGGGGGGCTACACCTTC. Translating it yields CASSFEGELADRKGGYTF.

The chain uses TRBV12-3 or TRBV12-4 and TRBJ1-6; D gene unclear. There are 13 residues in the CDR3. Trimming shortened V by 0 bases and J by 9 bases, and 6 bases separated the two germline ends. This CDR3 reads CASSLARFSPLHF. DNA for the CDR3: TGTGCCAGCAGTTTAGCCCGGTTTTCACCCCTCCACTTT.

The CDR3 DNA sequence: TGTGCCAGCAGTGTTCGGGACTACTATGGCTACACCTTC. It yields the protein CASSVRDYYGYTF. V usage is TRBV6-6 and J usage is TRBJ1-2, with a possible D match to TRBD1 (5 bases). Per germline, CDR1 MNHNY and CDR2 SVGAGI (reference sequence). Trimming cost V 5 bases and J 3 bases, with 10 bases left between them. CDR3 length: 13 amino acids.

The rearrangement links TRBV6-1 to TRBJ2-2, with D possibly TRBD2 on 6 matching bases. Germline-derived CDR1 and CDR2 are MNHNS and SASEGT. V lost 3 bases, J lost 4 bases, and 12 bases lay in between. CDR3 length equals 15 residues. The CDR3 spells CASSDGLGGTGELFF. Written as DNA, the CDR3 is TGTGCCAGCAGTGACGGGCTGGGAGGCACCGGGGAGCTGTTTTTT.

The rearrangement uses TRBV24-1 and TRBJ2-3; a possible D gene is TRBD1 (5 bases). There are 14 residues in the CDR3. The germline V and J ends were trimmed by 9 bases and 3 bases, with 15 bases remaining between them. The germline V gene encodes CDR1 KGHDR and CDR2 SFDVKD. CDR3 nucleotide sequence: TGTGCCACCTCCGGGTTTCAGGGTACAGATACGCAGTATTTT. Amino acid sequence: CATSGFQGTDTQYF.

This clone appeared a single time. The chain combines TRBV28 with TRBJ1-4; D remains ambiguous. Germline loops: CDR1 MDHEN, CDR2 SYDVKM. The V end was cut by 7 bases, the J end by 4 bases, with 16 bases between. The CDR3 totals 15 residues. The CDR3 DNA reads TGTGCCAGCACTGCGGGCTTGGCGGGTAATGAAAAACTGTTTTTT. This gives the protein CASTAGLAGNEKLFF.

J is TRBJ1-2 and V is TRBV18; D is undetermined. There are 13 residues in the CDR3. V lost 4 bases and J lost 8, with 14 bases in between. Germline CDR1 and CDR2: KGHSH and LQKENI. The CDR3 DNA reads TGTGCCAGCTCACAAAGCGGGGATCGGGGCTACACCTTC. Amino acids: CASSQSGDRGYTF.

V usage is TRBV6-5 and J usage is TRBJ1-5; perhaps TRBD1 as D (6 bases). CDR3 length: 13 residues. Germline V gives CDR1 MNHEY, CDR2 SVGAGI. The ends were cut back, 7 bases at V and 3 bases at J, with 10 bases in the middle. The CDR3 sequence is CASKTGHNQPQHF. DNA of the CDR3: TGTGCCAGCAAAACAGGGCACAATCAGCCCCAGCATTTT.

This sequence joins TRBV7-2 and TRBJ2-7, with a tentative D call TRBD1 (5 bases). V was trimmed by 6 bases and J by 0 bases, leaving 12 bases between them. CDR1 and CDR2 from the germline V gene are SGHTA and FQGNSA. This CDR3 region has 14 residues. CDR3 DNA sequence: TGTGCCAGCAGTTCTGGACACGGCTCCTACGAGCAGTACTTC. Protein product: CASSSGHGSYEQYF.

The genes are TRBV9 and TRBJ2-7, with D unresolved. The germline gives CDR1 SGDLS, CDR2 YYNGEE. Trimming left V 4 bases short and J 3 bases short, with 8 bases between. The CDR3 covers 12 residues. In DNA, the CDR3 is TGTGCCAGCAGCCCCCGTCTCTACGAGCAGTACTTC. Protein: CASSPRLYEQYF.

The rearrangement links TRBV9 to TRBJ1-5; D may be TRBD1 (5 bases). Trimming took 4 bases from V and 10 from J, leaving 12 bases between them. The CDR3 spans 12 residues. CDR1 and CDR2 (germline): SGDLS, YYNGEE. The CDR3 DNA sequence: TGTGCCAGCAGCCAGGGTGGGCAACCCCAGCATTTT. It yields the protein CASSQGGQPQHF.

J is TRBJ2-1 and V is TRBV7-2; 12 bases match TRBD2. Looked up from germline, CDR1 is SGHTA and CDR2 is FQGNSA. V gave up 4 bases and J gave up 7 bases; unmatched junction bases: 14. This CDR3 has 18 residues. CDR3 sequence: CASSYTPRLAGALNEQFF. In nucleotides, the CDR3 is TGTGCCAGCAGCTACACACCCAGACTAGCGGGGGCTCTGAATGAGCAGTTCTTC.

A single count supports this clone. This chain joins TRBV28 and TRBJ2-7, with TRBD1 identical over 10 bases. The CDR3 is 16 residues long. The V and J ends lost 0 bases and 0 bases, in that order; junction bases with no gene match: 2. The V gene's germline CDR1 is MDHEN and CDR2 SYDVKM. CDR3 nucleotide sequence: TGTGCCAGCAGTTTATGGGGGACAGGGGCCTCCTACGAGCAGTACTTC. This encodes CASSLWGTGASYEQYF.

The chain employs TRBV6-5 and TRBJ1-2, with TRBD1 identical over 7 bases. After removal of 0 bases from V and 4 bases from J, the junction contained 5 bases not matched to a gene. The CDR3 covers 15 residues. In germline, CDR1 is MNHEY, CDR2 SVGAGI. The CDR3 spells CASSYSIQGSYGYTF. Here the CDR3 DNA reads TGTGCCAGCAGTTACTCTATACAGGGGAGCTATGGCTACACCTTC.

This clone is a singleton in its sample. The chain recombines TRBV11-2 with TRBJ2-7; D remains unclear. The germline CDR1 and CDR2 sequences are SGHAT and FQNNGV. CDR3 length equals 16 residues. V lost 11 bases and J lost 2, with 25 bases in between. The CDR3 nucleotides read TGTGCCTCAAGTAGCCCGGTTGGAGAGACCGCCTACGAGCAGTACTTC. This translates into CASSSPVGETAYEQYF.

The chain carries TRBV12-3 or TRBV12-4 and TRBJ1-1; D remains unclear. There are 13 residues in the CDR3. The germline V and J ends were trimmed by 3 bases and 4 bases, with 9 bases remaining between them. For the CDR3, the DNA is TGTGCCAGCAGTTTCTTAGTTGGCACTGAAGCTTTCTTT. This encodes CASSFLVGTEAFF.

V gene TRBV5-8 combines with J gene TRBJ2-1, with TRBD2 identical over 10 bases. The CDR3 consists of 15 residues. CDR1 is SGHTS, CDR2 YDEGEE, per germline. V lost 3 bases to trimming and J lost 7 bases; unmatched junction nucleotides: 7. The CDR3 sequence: CASSYGTSVYNEQFF. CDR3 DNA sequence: TGTGCCAGCAGCTACGGGACTAGCGTGTATAATGAGCAGTTCTTC.

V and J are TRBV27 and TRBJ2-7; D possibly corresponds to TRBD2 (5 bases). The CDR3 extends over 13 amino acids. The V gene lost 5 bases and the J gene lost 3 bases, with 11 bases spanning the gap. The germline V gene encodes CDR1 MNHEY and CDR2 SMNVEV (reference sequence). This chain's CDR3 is CASSILAGYEQYF. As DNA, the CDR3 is TGTGCCAGCAGTATCCTTGCGGGCTACGAGCAGTACTTC.

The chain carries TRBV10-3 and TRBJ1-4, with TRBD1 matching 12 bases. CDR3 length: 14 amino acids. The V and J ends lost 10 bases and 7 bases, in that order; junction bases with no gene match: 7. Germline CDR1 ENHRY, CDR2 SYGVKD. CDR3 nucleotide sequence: TGTGCCACCGGGACAGGGGGCGCGGCTGAAAAACTGTTTTTT. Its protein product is CATGTGGAAEKLFF.

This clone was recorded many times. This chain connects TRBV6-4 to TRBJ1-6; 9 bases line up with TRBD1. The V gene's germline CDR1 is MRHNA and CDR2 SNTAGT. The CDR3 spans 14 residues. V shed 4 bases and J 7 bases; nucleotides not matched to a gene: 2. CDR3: CASSVGQGNSPLHF. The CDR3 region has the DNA TGTGCCAGCAGTGTTGGACAGGGGAATTCACCCCTCCACTTT.

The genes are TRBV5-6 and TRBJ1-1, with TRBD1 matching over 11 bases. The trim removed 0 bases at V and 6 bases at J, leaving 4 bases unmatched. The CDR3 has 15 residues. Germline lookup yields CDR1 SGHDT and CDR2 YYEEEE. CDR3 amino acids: CASSLGGQGASEAFF. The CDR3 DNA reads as TGTGCCAGCAGCTTGGGCGGACAGGGGGCGTCTGAAGCTTTCTTT.

The CDR3 nucleotides are TGTGCCAGCAGCCCCAGGGTAGCGGATTACAATGAGCAGTTCTTC. Amino acid sequence: CASSPRVADYNEQFF. The gene calls are TRBV7-3 and TRBJ2-1; D possibly corresponds to TRBD2 (6 bases). CDR1 and CDR2 (germline): SGHTA, FQGTGA. This CDR3 contains 15 residues. With 5 bases removed from V and 4 bases from J, the gap between germline ends came to 15 bases.

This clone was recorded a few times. Here the CDR3 reads CASSTSGQRYTF. The CDR3 region has the DNA TGTGCCAGCAGCACCTCTGGACAGCGCTACACCTTC. The chain employs TRBV7-8 and TRBJ1-2; a possible D gene is TRBD1 (6 bases). CDR1 and CDR2 (germline): SGHVS, FQNEAQ. The V end lost 5 bases, the J end lost 9 bases, and 13 bases lay between the germline ends. The CDR3 is 12 residues long.

CDR3 region: CASSPLGTDTQYF. The CDR3 DNA reads TGTGCCAGCAGTCCCCTCGGCACAGATACGCAGTATTTT. V usage is TRBV27 and J usage is TRBJ2-3; D is uncertain. Germline CDR1 MNHEY, CDR2 SMNVEV (reference sequence). With 5 bases removed from V and 1 base from J, the gap between germline ends came to 7 bases. The CDR3 loop spans 13 amino acids.

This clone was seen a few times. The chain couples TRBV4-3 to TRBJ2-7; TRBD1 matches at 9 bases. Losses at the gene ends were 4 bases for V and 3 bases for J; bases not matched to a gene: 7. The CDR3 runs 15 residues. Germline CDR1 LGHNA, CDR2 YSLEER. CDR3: CASSRGQGGIYEQYF. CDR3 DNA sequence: TGCGCCAGCAGCCGGGGACAGGGAGGGATCTACGAGCAGTACTTC.

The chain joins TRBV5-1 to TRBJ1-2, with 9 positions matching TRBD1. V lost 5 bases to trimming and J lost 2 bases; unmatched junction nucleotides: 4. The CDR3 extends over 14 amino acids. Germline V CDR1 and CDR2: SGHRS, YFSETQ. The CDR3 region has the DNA TGCGCCAGCAGTCGACAGGGGGGAAACTATGGCTACACCTTC. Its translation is CASSRQGGNYGYTF.

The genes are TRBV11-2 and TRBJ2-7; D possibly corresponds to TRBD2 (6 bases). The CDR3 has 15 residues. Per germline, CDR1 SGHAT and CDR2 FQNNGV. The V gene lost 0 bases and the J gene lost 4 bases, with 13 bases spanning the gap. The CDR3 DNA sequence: TGTGCCAGCAGCTTAGATCTCCGGGGGTCGTACGAGCAGTACTTC. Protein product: CASSLDLRGSYEQYF.

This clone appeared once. CDR3 DNA: TGTGCCAGCAGCGGAGGGGAATTCACCCCTAGCACAGATACGCAGTATTTT. It codes for CASSGGEFTPSTDTQYF. V usage is TRBV2 and J usage is TRBJ2-3, with D possibly being TRBD2 (6 bases). Germline CDR1 reads SNHLY; CDR2 reads FYNNEI. Trimming removed 6 bases from V and 0 bases from J, with 19 bases in between. The CDR3 is 17 residues long.

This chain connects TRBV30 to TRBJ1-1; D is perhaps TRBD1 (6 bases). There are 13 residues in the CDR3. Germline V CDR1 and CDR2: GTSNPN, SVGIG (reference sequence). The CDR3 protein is CAAATGMNTEAFF. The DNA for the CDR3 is TGTGCTGCCGCCACAGGGATGAACACTGAAGCTTTCTTT.

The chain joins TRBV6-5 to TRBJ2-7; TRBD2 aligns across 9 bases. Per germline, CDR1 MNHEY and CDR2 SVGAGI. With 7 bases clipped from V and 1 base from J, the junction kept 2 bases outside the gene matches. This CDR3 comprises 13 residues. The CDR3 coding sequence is TGTGCCAGCACTAGCGGGATTTCCTACGAGCAGTACTTC. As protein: CASTSGISYEQYF.